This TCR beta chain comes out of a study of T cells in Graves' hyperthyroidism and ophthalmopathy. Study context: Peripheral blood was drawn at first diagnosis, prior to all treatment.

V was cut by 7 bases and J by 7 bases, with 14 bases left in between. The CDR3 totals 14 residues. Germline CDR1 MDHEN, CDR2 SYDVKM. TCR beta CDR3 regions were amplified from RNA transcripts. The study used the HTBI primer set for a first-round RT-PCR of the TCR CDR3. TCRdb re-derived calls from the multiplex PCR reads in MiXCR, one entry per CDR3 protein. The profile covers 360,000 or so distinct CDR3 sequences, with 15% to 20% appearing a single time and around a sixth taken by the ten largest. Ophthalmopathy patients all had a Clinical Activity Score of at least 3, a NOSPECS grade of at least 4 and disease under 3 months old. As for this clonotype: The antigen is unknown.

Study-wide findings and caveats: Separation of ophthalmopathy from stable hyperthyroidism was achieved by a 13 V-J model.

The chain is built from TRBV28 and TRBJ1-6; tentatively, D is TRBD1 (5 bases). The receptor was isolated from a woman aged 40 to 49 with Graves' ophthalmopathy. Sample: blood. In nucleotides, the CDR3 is TGTGCCAGCACCCCTGCCAAGGGGAATTCACCCCTCCACTTT. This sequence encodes CASTPAKGNSPLHF.